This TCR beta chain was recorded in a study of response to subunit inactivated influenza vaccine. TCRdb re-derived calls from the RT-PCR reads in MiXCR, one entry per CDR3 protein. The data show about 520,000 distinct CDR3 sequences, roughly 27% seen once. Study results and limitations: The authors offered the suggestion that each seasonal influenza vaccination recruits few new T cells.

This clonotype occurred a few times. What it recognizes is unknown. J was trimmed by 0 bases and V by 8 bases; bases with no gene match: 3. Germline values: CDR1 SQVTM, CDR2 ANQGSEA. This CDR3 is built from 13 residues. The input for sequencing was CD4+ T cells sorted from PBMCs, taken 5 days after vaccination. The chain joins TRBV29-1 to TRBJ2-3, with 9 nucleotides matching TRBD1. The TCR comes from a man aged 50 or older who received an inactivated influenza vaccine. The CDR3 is CSTGTGSTDTQYF. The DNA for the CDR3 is TGCAGCACCGGGACAGGGAGCACAGATACGCAGTATTTT.